Sample share makes the clone carrying this T cell receptor (beta chain) medium-sized. Antigen unknown. There are 17 residues in the CDR3. Looked up from germline, CDR1 is WSHSY and CDR2 is SAAADI. V lost 1 base and J lost 5; bases outside the gene matches: 13. This record belongs to a study of cytomegalovirus exposure and HLA in healthy donors. Primers: 60 Vbeta forward and 13 Jbeta reverse. Clones were read by immunoSEQ multiplex PCR, and TCRdb kept only the in-frame ones, dropping some. This sample has more than 55,000 clones, with 83% found just once. Study-wide results and caveats: Common viral pathogens (according to a later analysis) appeared linked to several of the most significant clusters. A reported reduction in N-insertions relative to the roughly 640-donor mean was seen in an Asian-associated ancestry cluster in a later analysis. In an earlier analysis, productive rearrangement rates for most beta V segments clustered near 87% or 30%.

This receptor was taken from a man younger than 40 in good health and CMV-seronegative. The rearrangement uses TRBV10-2 and TRBJ1-1; 7 bases are a match to TRBD1. Sequencing was performed on PBMCs. The CDR3 here is CASSEFPYYRGGTEAFF. The CDR3 region has the DNA TGCGCCAGCAGTGAGTTCCCCTACTACAGGGGAGGAACTGAAGCTTTCTTT.